The 29 T cell receptor beta chains below all came from one sample that was sequenced in a study of blood T cell repertoires in COVID-19. The protocol was immunoSEQ multiplex PCR, while the TCRdb copy is restricted to in-frame clones and leaves out a portion. This table holds roughly 520,000 clones, over 75% found once. Sequences were obtained from PBMCs or T cells enriched from blood (not recorded which). These receptors came from a woman between 35 and 50 years old who had recovered from COVID-19.

V gene TRBV4-1 combines with J gene TRBJ1-1; D is possibly TRBD1 (5 bases). Germline V gene data show CDR1 as MGHRA and CDR2 as YSYEKL. The CDR3 is 16 amino acids. V lost 1 base and J 0 bases, leaving 12 bases between the germline ends. The CDR3 DNA reads TGCGCCAGCAGCCAAGGCTTACACAGGCTGAACACTGAAGCTTTCTTT. Its translation: CASSQGLHRLNTEAFF.

The rearrangement uses TRBV7-8 and TRBJ1-2; the D gene is possibly TRBD1 (5 bases). Trimming cost V 5 bases and J 4 bases, with 14 bases left between them. Germline V gene data show CDR1 as SGHVS and CDR2 as FQNEAQ. CDR3 length: 14 amino acids. The CDR3 loop reads CASSVRVSGYGYTF. CDR3 sequence (DNA): TGTGCCAGCAGCGTCAGGGTGTCGGGCTATGGCTACACCTTC.

This rearrangement joins TRBV15 to TRBJ2-3; 7 bases map to TRBD2. Germline V CDR1 and CDR2: LNHNV, YYDKDF (reference sequence). The CDR3 runs to 13 residues. Trimming took 5 bases from V and 14 from J; bases not matched to a gene: 13. CDR3 DNA sequence: TGTGCCACCAGCGGTACTACCCGGGAGGAGGGGTATTTT. Protein: CATSGTTREEGYF.

This clone was found once. V usage is TRBV5-1 and J usage is TRBJ1-2, with D uncertain. V was trimmed by 0 bases and J by 1 base, leaving 31 bases between them. The germline V gene has CDR1 SGHRS and CDR2 YFSETQ. CDR3 size: 22 residues. CDR3 sequence: CASSLAVRGGTSKHRYNYGYTF. The CDR3 DNA reads as TGCGCCAGCAGCTTGGCAGTTCGGGGTGGCACATCCAAACACCGTTATAACTATGGCTACACCTTC. The variable domain in full, with the rest retrieved from reference TRBV5-1 and TRBJ1-2, is KAGVTQTPRYLIKTRGQQVTLSCSPISGHRSVSWYQQTPGQGLQFLFEYFSETQRNKGNFPGRFSGRQFSNSRSEMNVSTLELGDSALYLCASSLAVRGGTSKHRYNYGYTFGSGTRLTVV.

The chain links TRBV11-2 to TRBJ2-7, with 13 bases that match TRBD2. Germline V gives CDR1 SGHAT, CDR2 FQNNGV. V trimming: 4 bases; J trimming: 6 bases; junction bases outside the gene matches: 3. The CDR3 extends over 14 amino acids. The CDR3 nucleotides are TGTGCCAGCAGCTCCGGACTAGCGGGAGTCGAGCAGTACTTC. It codes for CASSSGLAGVEQYF.

The V call is TRBV5-1, the J call TRBJ2-7, with 14 bases matching TRBD2. CDR3 size: 19 residues. J lost 0 bases, V lost 3 bases, and 11 bases had no gene match. Germline V lookup: CDR1 SGHRS, CDR2 YFSETQ. The CDR3 protein is CASSWGLAGAGGYSYEQYF. The CDR3 nucleotides read TGCGCCAGCAGCTGGGGACTAGCGGGAGCTGGGGGATACTCCTACGAGCAGTACTTC.

Comments on this clone: Other DNA sequences in this specimen translate into the identical CDR3. This chain links TRBV18 with TRBJ1-5; TRBD1 matches at 9 bases. The V and J ends lost 0 bases and 7 bases, in that order; junction bases with no gene match: 4. Germline CDR1 and CDR2: KGHSH and LQKENI. The CDR3 spans 15 residues. The chain's CDR3 is CASSPPGQGGQPQHF. CDR3 sequence (DNA): TGTGCCAGCTCACCACCGGGACAGGGTGGGCAGCCCCAGCATTTT.

The rearrangement uses TRBV18 and TRBJ2-2; 13 bases line up with TRBD2. The germline V gene encodes CDR1 KGHSH and CDR2 LQKENI. Unmatched junction bases numbered 11, after V lost 5 bases and J lost 2 bases. The CDR3 is 19 amino acids. The chain's CDR3 is CASSSTGTSGTRNTGELFF. The CDR3 nucleotides read TGTGCCAGCTCAAGTACCGGGACTAGCGGGACCCGAAACACCGGGGAGCTGTTTTTT.

The chain recombines TRBV20-1 with TRBJ2-7; 10 positions agree with TRBD1. The germline V gene has CDR1 DFQATT and CDR2 SNEGSKA (reference sequence). CDR3 length: 13 residues. The trim removed 3 bases at V and 6 bases at J, leaving 5 bases unmatched. CDR3: CSASRDRGREQYF. DNA of the CDR3: TGCAGTGCTAGTAGGGACAGGGGTCGCGAGCAGTACTTC.

The rearrangement links TRBV6-2 or TRBV6-3 to TRBJ2-1; 7 bases agree with TRBD2. The CDR3 contains 15 residues. With V trimmed by 6 bases and J by 3 bases, 8 bases remained unmatched. Germline CDR1 reads MNHEY; CDR2 reads SVGEGT. Here the CDR3 DNA reads TGTGCCAGCAGCACTCACAGCGGGGTCTACAATGAGCAGTTCTTC. Protein: CASSTHSGVYNEQFF.

The V gene is TRBV7-2, the J gene TRBJ1-2, with D tentatively TRBD1 (5 bases). CDR3 length: 13 residues. Germline V gene data show CDR1 as SGHTA and CDR2 as FQGNSA. V was cut by 7 bases and J by 5 bases, with 14 bases left in between. The CDR3 sequence is CASNLPTEYGYTF. Written as DNA, the CDR3 is TGTGCCAGCAACCTCCCGACAGAGTATGGCTACACCTTC.

The chain links TRBV5-1 to TRBJ1-6; TRBD1 agrees at 7 bases. The V gene end was trimmed by 0 bases and the J gene end by 8 bases; junction bases not matched to a gene: 8. Germline V CDR1 and CDR2: SGHRS, YFSETQ. CDR3 length equals 16 residues. The CDR3 loop is CASSLEGGGLDSPLHF. As DNA, the CDR3 is TGCGCCAGCAGCTTGGAAGGGGGCGGTTTAGATTCACCCCTCCACTTT. Drawing the rest from reference TRBV5-1 and TRBJ1-6, the complete variable domain is KAGVTQTPRYLIKTRGQQVTLSCSPISGHRSVSWYQQTPGQGLQFLFEYFSETQRNKGNFPGRFSGRQFSNSRSEMNVSTLELGDSALYLCASSLEGGGLDSPLHFGNGTRLTVT.

The chain carries TRBV29-1 and TRBJ1-2; 7 positions agree with TRBD1. This CDR3 has 12 residues. Looked up from germline, CDR1 is SQVTM and CDR2 is ANQGSEA. Trimming removed 3 bases from V and 7 bases from J; junction bases left unmatched: 5. The CDR3 is CSVDGTVLGYTF. The CDR3 DNA follows: TGCAGCGTTGACGGGACAGTACTTGGCTACACCTTC.

The V call is TRBV5-1, the J call TRBJ2-1; a possible D gene is TRBD1 (7 bases). This CDR3 is 14 amino acids long. Per germline, CDR1 SGHRS and CDR2 YFSETQ. V was trimmed by 3 bases and J by 3 bases, leaving 10 bases between them. CDR3 bases: TGCGCCAGCAGCTCGGGGGACAGCTACAATGAGCAGTTCTTC. Translating it yields CASSSGDSYNEQFF.

This clone was detected once. The chain recombines TRBV11-2 with TRBJ2-7, with a weak D call TRBD2 (5 bases). V was cut by 1 base and J by 6 bases, with 10 bases left in between. The CDR3 loop spans 13 amino acids. Germline-derived CDR1 and CDR2 are SGHAT and FQNNGV. Here the CDR3 reads CASSLVVRVEQYF. The DNA for the CDR3 is TGTGCCAGCAGCTTAGTGGTGAGGGTCGAGCAGTACTTC.

The rearrangement links TRBV6-2 or TRBV6-3 to TRBJ2-7, with D perhaps matching TRBD1 or TRBD2 (7 bases each). Germline CDR1 MNHEY, CDR2 SVGEGT. The CDR3 loop spans 11 amino acids. Between the trimmed V and J ends, which lost 6 bases and 10 bases, there was a span of 13 bases. The DNA of the CDR3 is TGTGCCAGCAGCCAGGGGGGGTTCCAGTACTTC. It is translated as CASSQGGFQYF.

The chain is built from TRBV6-5 and TRBJ2-2, with TRBD2 matching over 8 bases. V gave up 7 bases and J gave up 7 bases; unmatched junction bases: 8. The V gene's germline CDR1 is MNHEY and CDR2 SVGAGI. The CDR3 spans 14 residues. This chain's CDR3 is CASTGTRRHGELFF. CDR3 DNA: TGTGCCAGCACCGGGACTAGACGACACGGGGAGCTGTTTTTT.

The chain has TRBV30 and TRBJ2-3; D may be TRBD2 (6 bases). In germline, CDR1 is GTSNPN, CDR2 SVGIG (reference sequence). The germline V and J ends were trimmed by 5 bases and 2 bases, with 14 bases remaining between them. This CDR3 comprises 14 residues. This CDR3 reads CAWVGAGNTDTQYF. DNA of the CDR3: TGTGCCTGGGTAGGAGCGGGCAACACAGATACGCAGTATTTT.

The chain is built from TRBV11-3 and TRBJ2-7, with 7 bases matching TRBD1. This CDR3 contains 15 residues. V was clipped by 0 bases and J by 2 bases; unmatched bases: 4. Germline loops: CDR1 SGHNT, CDR2 YENEEA. The CDR3 nucleotides read TGTGCCAGCAGCTTAGATACGCAGGGGGCCTACGAGCAGTACTTC. Protein sequence: CASSLDTQGAYEQYF.

The rearrangement joins TRBV6-5 to TRBJ2-4; possibly TRBD1 for D (6 bases). In germline, CDR1 is MNHEY, CDR2 SVGAGI. Trimming removed 4 bases from V and 6 bases from J, with 7 bases in between. The CDR3 loop spans 12 amino acids. The CDR3 here is CASSLDRNIQYF. CDR3 sequence (DNA): TGTGCCAGCAGTTTGGACAGAAACATTCAGTACTTC.

The V and J genes are TRBV27 and TRBJ2-1; 13 bases agree with TRBD2. Germline loops: CDR1 MNHEY, CDR2 SMNVEV (reference sequence). CDR3 length: 14 residues. The V and J ends lost 6 bases and 10 bases, in that order; junction bases with no gene match: 6. Written as DNA, the CDR3 is TGTGCCAGCAGCCTGACTAGCGGGAGGCGGGAGCAGTTCTTC. Amino acids: CASSLTSGRREQFF.

J is TRBJ1-1 and V is TRBV11-2, with D hard to call. Trimming pared 7 bases from V and 4 bases from J, leaving 16 bases between. This CDR3 has 14 residues. Germline V gives CDR1 SGHAT, CDR2 FQNNGV. CDR3 coding DNA: TGTGCCAGCACCCTACACTCCGGCGGCACTGAAGCTTTCTTT. This sequence encodes CASTLHSGGTEAFF.

This chain uses TRBV4-2 with TRBJ2-1, with 12 bases identical to TRBD1. Trimming at V came to 3 bases and at J to 7 bases, leaving 10 bases not matched to a gene. The CDR3 spans 17 residues. Germline V gene lookup returns CDR1 LGHNA and CDR2 YNFKEQ. The CDR3 DNA is TGTGCCAGCAGCCATCTACCCGGGACAGGGGGCGAGAATGAGCAGTTCTTC. Translated, it gives CASSHLPGTGGENEQFF.

The chain uses TRBV3-1 (or the pseudogene TRBV3-2) and TRBJ2-7; 8 bases align to TRBD2. CDR3 length equals 16 residues. The V gene end was trimmed by 0 bases and the J gene end by 2 bases; junction bases not matched to a gene: 6. Germline V gene lookup returns CDR1 LGHDT and CDR2 YNNKEL (reference sequence). CDR3 DNA: TGTGCCAGCAGCCAAGATGGCACTAGCGGAACCTACGAGCAGTACTTC. This translates into CASSQDGTSGTYEQYF.

This chain links TRBV7-9 with TRBJ2-7, with D unresolved. Between the trimmed V and J ends, which lost 3 bases and 6 bases, there was a span of 15 bases. The CDR3 spans 14 residues. Germline V gene data show CDR1 as SEHNR and CDR2 as FQNEAQ (reference sequence). The CDR3 loop reads CASSFTAGPSEQYF. The CDR3 nucleotides read TGTGCCAGCAGCTTTACAGCCGGTCCCTCCGAGCAGTACTTC.

The J gene is TRBJ1-1, the V gene TRBV21-1. TRBV21-1 is a documented pseudogene. The CDR3 sequence is 15 residues long. CDR3 bases: TGTGCCAGCAGCAAAGGTAGCCTAATGAACACTGAAGCTTTCTTT. This gives the protein CASSKGSLMNTEAFF.

This chain links TRBV5-1 with TRBJ2-7, with D tentatively TRBD1 (5 bases). This CDR3 has 14 residues. Trimming removed 0 bases at V and 0 bases at J, with 7 bases between. The V gene's germline CDR1 is SGHRS and CDR2 YFSETQ. CDR3 DNA sequence: TGCGCCAGCAGCTTGGATGGACACTCCTACGAGCAGTACTTC. The encoded protein is CASSLDGHSYEQYF. Complete variable domain (other parts from reference TRBV5-1 and TRBJ2-7): KAGVTQTPRYLIKTRGQQVTLSCSPISGHRSVSWYQQTPGQGLQFLFEYFSETQRNKGNFPGRFSGRQFSNSRSEMNVSTLELGDSALYLCASSLDGHSYEQYFGPGTRLTVT.

This clone was seen only a few times. The V call is TRBV23-1, the J call TRBJ1-5; D gene uncertain. TRBV23-1 is flagged as an ORF with uncertain function. The V gene lost 4 bases and the J gene lost 6 bases, with 25 bases spanning the gap. CDR3 size: 18 residues. The CDR3 DNA sequence: TGCGCCAGCAGTCCACCAGGTGGGAGGTATCGGGTTGGTCAGCCCCAGCATTTT. Its translation: CASSPPGGRYRVGQPQHF.

The chain uses TRBV10-3 and TRBJ2-4, with 9 bases identical to TRBD1. V shed 4 bases and J 8 bases; nucleotides not matched to a gene: 9. Germline V gene sequence: CDR1 ENHRY, CDR2 SYGVKD. CDR3 length: 15 amino acids. The CDR3 region has the DNA TGTGCCATCAGTGTAGGGACAGGGTTGGGAGACATTCAGTACTTC. Protein sequence: CAISVGTGLGDIQYF.